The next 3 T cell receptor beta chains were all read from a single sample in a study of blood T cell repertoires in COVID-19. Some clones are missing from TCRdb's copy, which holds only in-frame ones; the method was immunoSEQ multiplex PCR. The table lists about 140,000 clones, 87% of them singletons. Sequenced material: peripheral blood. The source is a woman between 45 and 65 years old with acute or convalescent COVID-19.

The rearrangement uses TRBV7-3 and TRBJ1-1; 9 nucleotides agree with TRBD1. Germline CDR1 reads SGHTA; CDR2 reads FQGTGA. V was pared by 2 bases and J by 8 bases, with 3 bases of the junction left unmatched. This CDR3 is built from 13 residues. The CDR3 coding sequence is TGTGCCAGCAGCTTAGACAGGGGGGGCGAAGCTTTCTTT. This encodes CASSLDRGGEAFF.

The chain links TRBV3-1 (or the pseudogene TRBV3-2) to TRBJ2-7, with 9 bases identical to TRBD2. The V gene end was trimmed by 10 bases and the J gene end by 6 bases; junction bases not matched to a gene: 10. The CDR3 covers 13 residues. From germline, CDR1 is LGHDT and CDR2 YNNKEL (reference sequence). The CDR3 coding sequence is TGTGCCACTGCGCGGGAGGGGTTCGGCGAGCAGTACTTC. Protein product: CATAREGFGEQYF.

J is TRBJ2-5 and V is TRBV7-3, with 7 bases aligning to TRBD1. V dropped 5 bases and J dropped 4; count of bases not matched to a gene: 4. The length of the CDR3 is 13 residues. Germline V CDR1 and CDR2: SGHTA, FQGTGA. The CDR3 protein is CASSRGQAETQYF. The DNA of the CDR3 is TGTGCCAGCAGCCGAGGACAGGCAGAGACCCAGTACTTC.